The TCR beta chain under discussion was sequenced for a study of blood T cells in healthy people across ages. A remark on this clonotype: The target antigen is unknown.

Regarding the study as a whole: Naive CD4+ cells and diversity were both higher in long-lived donors than in aged donors. Getting older went along with TCR beta diversity per million T cells dropping roughly linearly.

Each donor's blood draw was approximately 10 milliliters of peripheral blood. Together with a sample-barcoded 5' primer, a J-beta primer mix was included in a second PCR lasting about 7 to 11 cycles. All cDNA molecules were each tagged by a template-switch adaptor with 12 random nucleotides. TCRdb independently ran MiXCR on the 5' RACE reads; one entry per CDR3 protein. The top ten clones hold 15% to 20% of a sample with hundreds of thousands of distinct CDR3 sequences, about 45% of them seen once. This CDR3 has 13 amino acids. Trimming removed 7 bases at V and 0 bases at J, with 12 bases between. Germline-derived CDR1 and CDR2 are SQVTM and ANQGSEA.

Sequencing was performed on blood. This TCR came from a man of 80 years or more in good health. The chain joins TRBV29-1 to TRBJ1-2; no clear D. CDR3 bases: TGCAGCGCTACGGACTCCTCTAACTATGGCTACACCTTC. It translates to CSATDSSNYGYTF.